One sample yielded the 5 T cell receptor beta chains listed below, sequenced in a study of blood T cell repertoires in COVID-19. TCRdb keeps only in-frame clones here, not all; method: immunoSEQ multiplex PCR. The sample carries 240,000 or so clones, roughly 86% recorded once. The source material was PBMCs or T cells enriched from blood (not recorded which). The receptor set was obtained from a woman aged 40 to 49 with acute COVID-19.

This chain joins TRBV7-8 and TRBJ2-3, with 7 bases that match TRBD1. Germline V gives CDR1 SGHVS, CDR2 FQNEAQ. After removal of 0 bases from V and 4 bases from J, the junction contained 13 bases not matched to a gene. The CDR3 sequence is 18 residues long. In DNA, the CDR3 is TGTGCCAGCAGCTTAGCGCGTTGGCCGGGTCAGGGGGCAGATACGCAGTATTTT. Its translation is CASSLARWPGQGADTQYF.

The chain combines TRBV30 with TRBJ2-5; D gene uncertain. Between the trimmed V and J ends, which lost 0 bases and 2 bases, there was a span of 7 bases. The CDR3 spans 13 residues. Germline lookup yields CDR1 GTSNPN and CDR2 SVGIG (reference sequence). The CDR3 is CAWSVDRQETQYF. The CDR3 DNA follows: TGTGCCTGGAGTGTAGATAGACAAGAGACCCAGTACTTC.

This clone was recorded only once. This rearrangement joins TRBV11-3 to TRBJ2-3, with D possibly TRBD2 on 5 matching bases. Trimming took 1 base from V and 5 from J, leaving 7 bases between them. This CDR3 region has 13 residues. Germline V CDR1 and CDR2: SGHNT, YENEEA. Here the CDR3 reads CASSLVALDTQYF. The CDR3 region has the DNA TGTGCCAGCAGCTTAGTAGCGTTAGATACGCAGTATTTT.

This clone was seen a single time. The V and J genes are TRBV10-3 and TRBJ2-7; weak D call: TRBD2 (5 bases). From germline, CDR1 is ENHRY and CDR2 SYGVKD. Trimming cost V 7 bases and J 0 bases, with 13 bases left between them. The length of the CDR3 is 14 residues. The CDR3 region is CAIKEGWDSYEQYF. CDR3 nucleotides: TGTGCCATCAAAGAGGGTTGGGACTCCTACGAGCAGTACTTC.

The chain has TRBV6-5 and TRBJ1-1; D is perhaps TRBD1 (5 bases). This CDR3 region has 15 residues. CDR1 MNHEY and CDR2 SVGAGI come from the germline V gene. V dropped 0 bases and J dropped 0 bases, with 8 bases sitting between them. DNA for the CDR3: TGTGCCAGCAGTTACTCGCCAGGGATGAACACTGAAGCTTTCTTT. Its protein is CASSYSPGMNTEAFF.